The 29 T cell receptor beta chains below were found in one sample sequenced in a study of T-cell reconstitution after alpha-beta-depleted transplantation in children. During its preparation, the TCRbeta library received unique molecular identifiers. MiXCR, applied by TCRdb to the PCR reads, yields one record per CDR3 protein. The table shows hundreds of thousands of distinct CDR3 sequences, with about a tenth occurring only once. Here the sequenced sample was PBMCs, taken before TCRalphabeta/CD19-depleted stem cell transplant. These receptors all come from a child less than two years old with acute myeloid leukemia, due to receive a stem cell transplant.

This clonotype was recorded many times. The V call is TRBV7-9, the J call TRBJ2-5; tentatively, D is TRBD1 (5 bases). Trimming shortened V by 5 bases and J by 1 base, and 14 bases separated the two germline ends. Germline CDR1 and CDR2: SEHNR and FQNEAQ (reference sequence). This CDR3 has 15 residues. CDR3 nucleotides: TGTGCCAGCAGCCGGAAGGGTGGGGCCCAAGAGACCCAGTACTTC. Its protein is CASSRKGGAQETQYF.

The sample holds many counts of this clonotype. DNA of the CDR3: TGTGCCAGCAGTTTCCAGAATACTTACGAGCAGTACTTC. Its protein product is CASSFQNTYEQYF. This rearrangement joins TRBV28 to TRBJ2-7, with unresolved D. CDR3 length: 13 residues. Trimming stripped 3 bases from V and 4 bases from J, with 10 bases between. CDR1 MDHEN and CDR2 SYDVKM come from the germline V gene.

The table lists this clonotype with many counts. The chain carries TRBV7-9 and TRBJ2-7, with D unresolved. The ends were cut back, 5 bases at V and 0 bases at J, with 5 bases in the middle. Germline V gene data show CDR1 as SEHNR and CDR2 as FQNEAQ (reference sequence). The CDR3 consists of 12 residues. The CDR3 sequence: CASSRASYEQYF. The CDR3 bases are TGTGCCAGCAGCCGCGCCTCCTACGAGCAGTACTTC.

This clonotype was seen a handful of times. This chain uses TRBV11-2 with TRBJ2-2; tentatively, D is TRBD1 (6 bases). V lost 5 bases, J lost 10 bases, and 23 bases lay in between. The CDR3 contains 16 residues. CDR1 is SGHAT, CDR2 FQNNGV, per germline. The CDR3 DNA is TGTGCCAGCAGCACCAGGGACACGTCACCTCTGGAGGAGCTGTTTTTT. It is translated as CASSTRDTSPLEELFF. Complete variable domain (other parts from reference TRBV11-2 and TRBJ2-2): EAGVAQSPRYKIIEKRQSVAFWCNPISGHATLYWYQQILGQGPKLLIQFQNNGVVDDSQLPKDRFSAERLKGVDSTLKIQPAKLEDSAVYLCASSTRDTSPLEELFFGEGSRLTVL.

This clonotype showed up just a few times. The chain links TRBV18 to TRBJ2-7; TRBD2 matches at 14 bases. Germline loops: CDR1 KGHSH, CDR2 LQKENI. The CDR3 is 16 amino acids. Unmatched junction bases numbered 7, after V lost 3 bases and J lost 6 bases. CDR3 in amino acids: CASSPLGLAGGGEQYF. The CDR3 nucleotides read TGTGCCAGCTCACCGCTCGGACTAGCGGGAGGAGGCGAGCAGTACTTC.

This clonotype was seen at least ten times. V usage is TRBV12-3 or TRBV12-4 and J usage is TRBJ1-3, with TRBD1 as a possible D gene (6 bases). The CDR3 covers 13 residues. Trimming removed 4 bases at V and 2 bases at J, with 6 bases between. This CDR3 is CASSSGAGNTIYF. In DNA, the CDR3 is TGTGCCAGCAGTTCAGGGGCTGGAAACACCATATATTTT.

This clonotype was picked up many times. The CDR3 bases are TGCGCCAGCAGTCAATCTGTTGCCAGTCTGGATCCCAATGAGCAGTTCTTC. This translates into CASSQSVASLDPNEQFF. V is TRBV23-1 and J is TRBJ2-1; no clear D gene. TRBV23-1 is recorded as an ORF, its role being uncertain. V was pared by 0 bases and J by 6 bases, with 18 bases between. This CDR3 spans 17 amino acids.

This clonotype was picked up many times. The gene calls are TRBV28 and TRBJ2-5; possible D gene TRBD2, 6 bases. Germline V gives CDR1 MDHEN, CDR2 SYDVKM. Trimming removed 2 bases from V and 6 bases from J, with 16 bases in between. There are 15 residues in the CDR3. Written as DNA, the CDR3 is TGTGCCAGCAGTTTACGGTCGGGGGAGCTGAAGACCCAGTACTTC. Translated: CASSLRSGELKTQYF.

V usage is TRBV11-2 and J usage is TRBJ2-3, with D tentatively TRBD2 (5 bases). Germline V gene lookup returns CDR1 SGHAT and CDR2 FQNNGV. V was clipped by 6 bases and J by 8 bases, with 15 bases between them. The CDR3 is 13 residues long. Here the CDR3 reads CASRETGVATQYF. CDR3 bases: TGTGCCAGCAGAGAGACCGGGGTCGCTACGCAGTATTTT. Full variable domain (outside the CDR3, taken from reference TRBV11-2 and TRBJ2-3): EAGVAQSPRYKIIEKRQSVAFWCNPISGHATLYWYQQILGQGPKLLIQFQNNGVVDDSQLPKDRFSAERLKGVDSTLKIQPAKLEDSAVYLCASRETGVATQYFGPGTRLTVL.

This clonotype was counted at least ten times. This chain uses TRBV11-3 with TRBJ2-1; tentative D call: TRBD2 (6 bases). CDR3 length: 12 residues. Trimming stripped 3 bases from V and 10 bases from J, with 10 bases between. Germline CDR1 is SGHNT and CDR2 is YENEEA. This CDR3 reads CASSFPRGEQFF. The CDR3 DNA reads as TGTGCCAGCAGCTTCCCCCGGGGGGAGCAGTTCTTC.

This clonotype was recorded at least ten times. This chain uses TRBV6-5 with TRBJ2-7; D is perhaps TRBD2 (5 bases). The CDR3 runs to 15 residues. The V gene lost 0 bases and the J gene lost 2 bases, with 11 bases spanning the gap. CDR1 is MNHEY, CDR2 SVGAGI, per germline. CDR3 bases: TGTGCCAGCAGTTACTCGATGGCCGGGACCTACGAGCAGTACTTC. It translates to CASSYSMAGTYEQYF.

In this sample, this clonotype turned up many times. V is TRBV15 and J is TRBJ2-1, with D possibly matching TRBD1 (7 bases). The germline V gene encodes CDR1 LNHNV and CDR2 YYDKDF (reference sequence). The CDR3 is 16 amino acids. V was clipped by 3 bases and J by 0 bases, with 12 bases between them. The CDR3 region is CATSSQGGISYNEQFF. As DNA, the CDR3 is TGTGCCACCAGCAGCCAGGGGGGAATCTCCTACAATGAGCAGTTCTTC.

CDR3 residues: CASRAGGYEQYF. DNA of the CDR3: TGTGCCAGCAGGGCGGGAGGATACGAGCAGTACTTC. J is TRBJ2-7 and V is TRBV11-2; 8 bases are shared with TRBD2. V trimming: 6 bases; J trimming: 4 bases; junction bases outside the gene matches: 2. The length of the CDR3 is 12 residues. The germline CDR1 and CDR2 sequences are SGHAT and FQNNGV.

The sample holds many counts of this clonotype. V usage is TRBV20-1 and J usage is TRBJ2-1, with a tentative D call TRBD2 (5 bases). The V gene's germline CDR1 is DFQATT and CDR2 SNEGSKA (reference sequence). V was pared by 5 bases and J by 3 bases, with 17 bases between. There are 15 residues in the CDR3. CDR3 in amino acids: CSAPGGLAGYNEQFF. The CDR3 region has the DNA TGCAGTGCTCCAGGAGGCCTAGCTGGCTACAATGAGCAGTTCTTC.

Worth noting for this clonotype: This may arise from a read error, as a much more abundant clone is one base away. This chain links TRBV28 with TRBJ2-7, with D possibly matching TRBD2 (5 bases). V was trimmed by 9 bases and J by 2 bases, leaving 14 bases between them. The CDR3 length is 13 residues. Germline CDR1 MDHEN, CDR2 SYDVKM. The CDR3, as DNA: TGTGCCAGTGCGGCGGGTGGACCCTACGAGCAGTACTTC. The encoded protein is CASAAGGPYEQYF.

There are many counts of this clonotype. This chain uses TRBV10-1 with TRBJ2-7; D is undetermined. The CDR3 extends over 11 amino acids. Germline CDR1 and CDR2: WNHNN and SYGVQD (reference sequence). V lost 3 bases, J lost 8 bases, and 8 bases lay in between. The CDR3 region is CASSDGQKQYF. The DNA for the CDR3 is TGCGCCAGCAGTGACGGCCAGAAGCAGTACTTC.

Comments on this clonotype: A read error may account for a junction end that differs from germline. The rearrangement joins TRBV4-2 to TRBJ2-3; D is unclear. Germline CDR1 is LGHNA and CDR2 is YNFKEQ. CDR3 size: 14 residues. The CDR3 bases are TGTGCCAGCAGCCAAGATCCCGGCCAAGATACGCCGTATTTT. Its translation: CASSQDPGQDTPYF.

This clonotype was counted ten times or more. V and J are TRBV5-1 and TRBJ2-1; 8 bases fit TRBD2. This CDR3 region has 13 residues. Germline V CDR1 and CDR2: SGHRS, YFSETQ. V was pared by 3 bases and J by 6 bases, with 2 bases of the junction left unmatched. In DNA form, the CDR3 reads TGCGCCAGCAGCTGGACTAGCCTCAATGAGCAGTTCTTC. It is translated as CASSWTSLNEQFF.

This clonotype was detected many times. This rearrangement joins TRBV4-2 to TRBJ2-3; D not certain. This CDR3 region has 15 residues. CDR1 is LGHNA and CDR2 is YNFKEQ in the germline V gene. Trimming stripped 0 bases from V and 2 bases from J, with 9 bases between. The CDR3 region has the DNA TGTGCCAGCAGCCAAGAATGGGCTTACACAGATACGCAGTATTTT. It yields the protein CASSQEWAYTDTQYF.

This clonotype was observed at least ten times. This CDR3 is CASSQDLASGRPDTQYF. DNA of the CDR3: TGTGCCAGCAGCCAAGATCTTGCAAGCGGGAGACCAGATACGCAGTATTTT. The genes are TRBV4-2 and TRBJ2-3; 8 bases agree with TRBD2. The CDR3 is 17 amino acids. In germline, CDR1 is LGHNA, CDR2 YNFKEQ. The junction had 9 bases not matched to a gene; V was cut back by 0 bases and J by 4 bases.

This clonotype has ten or more counts. This rearrangement joins TRBV28 to TRBJ2-3, with D unresolved. The germline gives CDR1 MDHEN, CDR2 SYDVKM. Trimming took 4 bases from V and 5 from J, leaving 16 bases between them. There are 15 residues in the CDR3. CDR3 nucleotide sequence: TGTGCCAGCAGTTCTCCCGGGCGAGCCGGAGATACGCAGTATTTT. Its translation is CASSSPGRAGDTQYF.

In its sample, this clonotype was seen many times. The CDR3 DNA follows: TGTGCCAGCTCACCGGACGGGCTTAGCAATCAGCCCCAGCATTTT. Residues: CASSPDGLSNQPQHF. The chain recombines TRBV18 with TRBJ1-5, with unresolved D. The CDR3 sequence is 15 residues long. V shed 3 bases and J shed 0 bases, with 9 bases lying between them. Per the germline V gene, CDR1 is KGHSH and CDR2 is LQKENI.

This clonotype appeared many times. The chain is built from TRBV18 and TRBJ2-1; D is unclear. Germline CDR1 KGHSH, CDR2 LQKENI. The V gene lost 1 base and the J gene lost 7 bases, with 8 bases spanning the gap. This CDR3 has 13 residues. The CDR3 DNA is TGTGCCAGCTCACCACGGACGGATAATGAGCAGTTCTTC. It specifies CASSPRTDNEQFF.

Details on this clonotype: This may be a read error, as it is one base from a much larger clone. The chain is built from TRBV12-3 or TRBV12-4 and TRBJ1-2; 9 bases are shared with TRBD1. This CDR3 has 13 residues. CDR3 sequence reads: CTSSLWDRAGYTF. The CDR3 nucleotides are TGTACCAGCAGTTTATGGGACAGGGCTGGCTACACCTTC.

This sequence joins TRBV12-3 or TRBV12-4 and TRBJ2-4; D call uncertain. The CDR3 has 14 residues. Between the trimmed V and J ends, which lost 6 bases and 0 bases, there was a span of 9 bases. CDR3 bases: TGTGCCAGCAGCGGTGGCGGAGCCAAAAACATTCAGTACTTC. Protein product: CASSGGGAKNIQYF.

This clonotype appeared many times. The gene calls are TRBV29-1 and TRBJ2-3; 8 bases are a match to TRBD1. CDR3 length: 14 amino acids. From germline, CDR1 is SQVTM and CDR2 ANQGSEA. V lost 6 bases and J lost 0; bases outside the gene matches: 5. DNA of the CDR3: TGCAGCGTCAGGACAGGGCATAGCACAGATACGCAGTATTTT. It codes for CSVRTGHSTDTQYF.

This clonotype was seen once. J is TRBJ2-3 and V is TRBV18, with a tentative D call TRBD1 (7 bases). The V end lost 6 bases, the J end lost 1 base, and 14 bases lay between the germline ends. CDR3 size: 15 residues. Per germline, CDR1 KGHSH and CDR2 LQKENI. DNA for the CDR3: TGTGCCAGCTCCCCTCGGGGGACAGGCACAGATACGCAGTATTTT. This sequence encodes CASSPRGTGTDTQYF. Full variable domain (remainder filled in from reference TRBV18 and TRBJ2-3): NAGVMQNPRHLVRRRGQEARLRCSPMKGHSHVYWYRQLPEEGLKFMVYLQKENIIDESGMPKERFSAEFPKEGPSILRIQQVVRGDSAAYFCASSPRGTGTDTQYFGPGTRLTVL.

This clonotype appeared many times. The chain carries TRBV20-1 and TRBJ2-1; 9 bases map to TRBD2. Germline CDR1 DFQATT, CDR2 SNEGSKA (reference sequence). V was clipped by 0 bases and J by 9 bases; unmatched bases: 6. This CDR3 is 14 amino acids long. The DNA of the CDR3 is TGCAGTGCTAGAGATAGCGGGAGAAGGACTGAGCAGTTCTTC. This translates into CSARDSGRRTEQFF.

This clonotype was counted ten times or more. This rearrangement joins TRBV28 to TRBJ2-4, with D unresolved. There are 14 residues in the CDR3. Deletions cut 3 bases from V and 7 bases from J, with 13 bases between. CDR1 is MDHEN, CDR2 SYDVKM, per germline. CDR3 bases: TGTGCCAGCAGTTTCGGCCTGAACGGGAACATTCAGTACTTC. This codes for CASSFGLNGNIQYF.